These T cell receptor beta chains were read from a single sample in a study of persistence of HIV-infected CD4 T cells. These receptors lack a known antigen. Libraries were prepared by immunoSEQ multiplex PCR; TCRdb keeps only in-frame clonotypes and omits some of them. This table has about 25,000 clones, 74% appearing once. The sample consisted of CD4+ T cells sorted from PBMCs after approximately 19-hour stimulation, taken from a patient who received antiretroviral therapy. The receptor set was obtained from an adult man with HIV who was CMV-seropositive. CDR3s include the opening cysteine and the closing phenylalanine or tryptophan. A D gene is named only where the DNA matches it firmly. Size is omitted from some rows. Given values are once, few, many or a class for expanded clones.

abundance: .
j_gene: TRBJ1-4
d_gene: .
v_gene: TRBV5-1
CDR3nt: TGCGCCAGCAGCCTACTGGACGGGAATGAAAAACTGTTTTTT
CDR3aa: CASSLLDGNEKLFF

abundance: .
j_gene: TRBJ2-2
d_gene: .
v_gene: TRBV6-5
CDR3nt: TGTGCCAGCAGCCTCACAGGGAGGGGGCGGGAGCTGTTTTTT
CDR3aa: CASSLTGRGRELFF

abundance: .
j_gene: TRBJ1-1
d_gene: TRBD1
v_gene: TRBV6-5
CDR3nt: TGTGCCAGCAGTCCCCAGTGGGACAGGGGAACTGAAGCTTTCTTT
CDR3aa: CASSPQWDRGTEAFF

abundance: .
j_gene: TRBJ1-5
d_gene: .
v_gene: TRBV7-2
CDR3nt: TGTGCCAGCAGCTTAGTGGGCAATCAGCCCCAGCATTTT
CDR3aa: CASSLVGNQPQHF

abundance: .
j_gene: TRBJ1-1
d_gene: .
v_gene: TRBV11-1
CDR3nt: TGTGCCAGCAGATTAGCCCGGAACACTGAAGCTTTCTTT
CDR3aa: CASRLARNTEAFF

abundance: .
j_gene: TRBJ1-3
d_gene: .
v_gene: TRBV19
CDR3nt: TGTGCCAGCAGGGTCCAAGGCGGAAACACCATATATTTT
CDR3aa: CASRVQGGNTIYF

abundance: .
j_gene: TRBJ1-4
d_gene: .
v_gene: TRBV18
CDR3nt: TGTGCCAGCTCACGGGCAGGGGATGAAAAACTGTTTTTT
CDR3aa: CASSRAGDEKLFF

abundance: .
j_gene: TRBJ2-3
d_gene: .
v_gene: TRBV29-1
CDR3nt: TGCAGCGTTGGACGCGAGGGAGATACGCAGTATTTT
CDR3aa: CSVGREGDTQYF

abundance: .
j_gene: TRBJ1-5
d_gene: .
v_gene: TRBV19
CDR3nt: TGTGCCAGTAGTATAGCTGGGGAAGGACTTACTCAGCCCCAGCATTTT
CDR3aa: CASSIAGEGLTQPQHF

abundance: .
j_gene: TRBJ1-2
d_gene: .
v_gene: TRBV5-1
CDR3nt: TGCGCCAGCAGCTTGTCGGACATAGGAGTCTATGGCTACACCTTC
CDR3aa: CASSLSDIGVYGYTF

abundance: .
j_gene: TRBJ2-7
d_gene: TRBD1
v_gene: TRBV7-9
CDR3nt: TGTGCCAGCAGCTTAGCGTCTCAGGGGGACGAGCAGTACTTC
CDR3aa: CASSLASQGDEQYF

abundance: .
j_gene: TRBJ1-3
d_gene: .
v_gene: TRBV12-3/TRBV12-4
CDR3nt: TGTGCCAGCAGGCGAGGGGATGGAAACACCATATATTTT
CDR3aa: CASRRGDGNTIYF

abundance: .
j_gene: TRBJ2-1
d_gene: TRBD1
v_gene: TRBV28
CDR3nt: TGTGCCAGCAATACCGGGACAGGGATAAGCTCCTACAATGAGCAGTTCTTC
CDR3aa: CASNTGTGISSYNEQFF

abundance: medium-sized
j_gene: TRBJ1-2
d_gene: TRBD1
v_gene: TRBV4-2
CDR3nt: TGTGCCAGCAGCCAAGATCCAGGGGGTAGAGGCTACACCTTC
CDR3aa: CASSQDPGGRGYTF

abundance: .
j_gene: TRBJ2-1
d_gene: TRBD2
v_gene: TRBV29-1
CDR3nt: TGCAGCGTTGGGGGGGGTCCCCCCAATGAGCAGTTCTTC
CDR3aa: CSVGGGPPNEQFF

abundance: .
j_gene: TRBJ2-7
d_gene: .
v_gene: TRBV28
CDR3nt: TGTGCCAGCAGTTCCTCCGGGACGGACTACGAGCAGTACTTC
CDR3aa: CASSSSGTDYEQYF

abundance: .
j_gene: TRBJ1-1
d_gene: .
v_gene: TRBV6-4
CDR3nt: TGTGCCAGCGGGAGGGGTCATAATGCTGAAGCTTTCTTT
CDR3aa: CASGRGHNAEAFF

abundance: .
j_gene: TRBJ2-1
d_gene: .
v_gene: TRBV6-5
CDR3nt: TGTGCCAGCCTCGAGGCCAATGAGCAGTTCTTC
CDR3aa: CASLEANEQFF

abundance: few
j_gene: TRBJ1-2
d_gene: .
v_gene: TRBV3-1/TRBV3-2
CDR3nt: TGTGCCAGCAGCCCGGGGTTTGTAGGCAGCTTTTATGGCTACACCTTC
CDR3aa: CASSPGFVGSFYGYTF

abundance: .
j_gene: TRBJ1-2
d_gene: .
v_gene: TRBV6-5
CDR3nt: TGTGCCAGCACCCCCAGGAGTATAGTGAGCTATGGCTACACCTTC
CDR3aa: CASTPRSIVSYGYTF

abundance: .
j_gene: TRBJ1-1
d_gene: .
v_gene: TRBV7-2
CDR3nt: TGTGCCAGCAGCTTAGTGGGGGTGAGGACTGAAGCTTTCTTT
CDR3aa: CASSLVGVRTEAFF

abundance: few
j_gene: TRBJ2-3
d_gene: .
v_gene: TRBV4-1
CDR3nt: TGCGCCAGCAGCCAGGGACTCTTTTTCACAGATACGCAGTATTTT
CDR3aa: CASSQGLFFTDTQYF

abundance: .
j_gene: TRBJ2-3
d_gene: TRBD1
v_gene: TRBV7-2
CDR3nt: TGTGCCAGCAGCTTAGACAGGGGGACAGATACGCAGTATTTT
CDR3aa: CASSLDRGTDTQYF

abundance: .
j_gene: TRBJ1-1
d_gene: .
v_gene: TRBV11-2
CDR3nt: TGTGCCAGCAGCCCCAGGGATACTGAAGCTTTCTTT
CDR3aa: CASSPRDTEAFF

abundance: .
j_gene: TRBJ2-1
d_gene: TRBD1
v_gene: TRBV4-2
CDR3nt: TGTGCCAGCAGCCGCCACGGGACAGACCGTAATGAGCAGTTCTTC
CDR3aa: CASSRHGTDRNEQFF

abundance: once
j_gene: TRBJ1-1
d_gene: .
v_gene: TRBV19
CDR3nt: TGTGCCAGTAGTATCAAGCTAACGGGACTCTCGAACACTGAAGCTTTCTTT
CDR3aa: CASSIKLTGLSNTEAFF

abundance: medium-sized
j_gene: TRBJ2-7
d_gene: .
v_gene: TRBV2
CDR3nt: TGTGCCAGCAGGCGTTTCAGTCACGAGCAGTACTTC
CDR3aa: CASRRFSHEQYF

abundance: .
j_gene: TRBJ2-1
d_gene: TRBD1
v_gene: TRBV5-1
CDR3nt: TGCGCCAGCAGCTTGGGACAGGGAATTGTCAATGAGCAGTTCTTC
CDR3aa: CASSLGQGIVNEQFF

abundance: .
j_gene: TRBJ2-3
d_gene: .
v_gene: TRBV5-1
CDR3nt: TGCGCCAGCAGCTTGGGTGGTGCCGCTAGCACAGATACGCAGTATTTT
CDR3aa: CASSLGGAASTDTQYF

abundance: .
j_gene: TRBJ1-5
d_gene: .
v_gene: TRBV7-7
CDR3nt: TGTGCCAGCAGCTTAGGTATTAGGAGTCTGGGGCCTAGCAATCAGCCCCAGCATTTT
CDR3aa: CASSLGIRSLGPSNQPQHF

abundance: .
j_gene: TRBJ1-1
d_gene: TRBD1
v_gene: TRBV28
CDR3nt: TGTGCCAGCAGTTTATTGGGACAGGGTCAAGCTTTCTTT
CDR3aa: CASSLLGQGQAFF

abundance: .
j_gene: TRBJ1-5
d_gene: .
v_gene: TRBV6-5
CDR3nt: TGTGCCAGCACCGAACCTGGTGAGCCCCAGCATTTT
CDR3aa: CASTEPGEPQHF

abundance: .
j_gene: TRBJ2-1
d_gene: TRBD1
v_gene: TRBV5-1
CDR3nt: TGCGCCAGCAGGCAAGGGACAGGGGGCCGCTCCTACAATGAGCAGTTCTTC
CDR3aa: CASRQGTGGRSYNEQFF

abundance: .
j_gene: TRBJ2-7
d_gene: TRBD1
v_gene: TRBV5-1
CDR3nt: TGCGCCAGCAGCTTGACAGGGACAGCCTACGAGCAGTACTTC
CDR3aa: CASSLTGTAYEQYF

abundance: .
j_gene: TRBJ1-3
d_gene: TRBD1
v_gene: TRBV10-3
CDR3nt: TGTGCCATCAGTACCCCGACAGGGTCCTCTGGAAACACCATATATTTT
CDR3aa: CAISTPTGSSGNTIYF

abundance: .
j_gene: TRBJ1-2
d_gene: .
v_gene: TRBV28
CDR3nt: TGTGCCAGCAGTCCTTACAGCAGCGGCTATGGCTACACCTTC
CDR3aa: CASSPYSSGYGYTF

abundance: once
j_gene: TRBJ2-3
d_gene: .
v_gene: TRBV7-3
CDR3nt: TGTGCCAGCAGCCTGCAGACAGACACAGATACGCAGTATTTT
CDR3aa: CASSLQTDTDTQYF

abundance: .
j_gene: TRBJ1-6
d_gene: .
v_gene: TRBV6-5
CDR3nt: TGTGCCAGCAGTCCGGACGGTCATTCACCCCTCCACTTT
CDR3aa: CASSPDGHSPLHF

abundance: .
j_gene: TRBJ1-5
d_gene: .
v_gene: TRBV15
CDR3nt: TGTGCCACCAGCAGAGCGGGGGCCAGCAATCAGCCCCAGCATTTT
CDR3aa: CATSRAGASNQPQHF

abundance: .
j_gene: TRBJ2-2
d_gene: .
v_gene: TRBV6-1
CDR3nt: TGTGCCAGCAGTAACCCGACAGGGAGGACCGGGGAGCTGTTTTTT
CDR3aa: CASSNPTGRTGELFF

abundance: .
j_gene: TRBJ2-2
d_gene: .
v_gene: TRBV19
CDR3nt: TGTGCCAGTAGTATAAGCCTTGGGGCTAGCAACACCGGGGAGCTGTTTTTT
CDR3aa: CASSISLGASNTGELFF

abundance: .
j_gene: TRBJ2-3
d_gene: .
v_gene: TRBV3-1/TRBV3-2
CDR3nt: TGTGCCAGCAGAGGAGGACAACTCACAGATACGCAGTATTTT
CDR3aa: CASRGGQLTDTQYF

abundance: .
j_gene: TRBJ2-2
d_gene: TRBD1
v_gene: TRBV5-1
CDR3nt: TGCGCCAGCAGCAACGGGACAGTCGCCGGGGAGCTGTTTTTT
CDR3aa: CASSNGTVAGELFF

abundance: .
j_gene: TRBJ2-1
d_gene: TRBD2
v_gene: TRBV7-9
CDR3nt: TGTGCCAGCAGCTTGCTAGCGGGGGCTGGTGAGCAGTTCTTC
CDR3aa: CASSLLAGAGEQFF

abundance: .
j_gene: TRBJ1-1
d_gene: TRBD1
v_gene: TRBV10-3
CDR3nt: TGTGCCATCAGGATCTCCGGGACAGGGGGGGGCACTGAAGCTTTCTTT
CDR3aa: CAIRISGTGGGTEAFF

abundance: .
j_gene: TRBJ2-7
d_gene: TRBD1
v_gene: TRBV7-8
CDR3nt: TGTGCCAGCAGCTTCGACAGGGGTGAATATAACGAGCAGTACTTC
CDR3aa: CASSFDRGEYNEQYF

abundance: few
j_gene: TRBJ1-4
d_gene: .
v_gene: TRBV18
CDR3nt: TGTGCCAGCTCACCACCGACAGGTTTGGGAACGGAAAAACTGTTTTTT
CDR3aa: CASSPPTGLGTEKLFF

abundance: .
j_gene: TRBJ1-3
d_gene: .
v_gene: TRBV3-1/TRBV3-2
CDR3nt: TGTGCCAGCAGCCAAAACTCCGGGGCCTCTGGAAACACCATATATTTT
CDR3aa: CASSQNSGASGNTIYF

abundance: .
j_gene: TRBJ2-2
d_gene: .
v_gene: TRBV2
CDR3nt: TGTGCCAGCAGTGTCTTGCGGAGAAACACCGGGGAGCTGTTTTTT
CDR3aa: CASSVLRRNTGELFF

abundance: .
j_gene: TRBJ1-6
d_gene: .
v_gene: TRBV7-5
CDR3nt: TGTGCCAGAAGCTTAGTAGGGGGCCATAATAATTCACCCCTCCACTTT
CDR3aa: CARSLVGGHNNSPLHF

abundance: .
j_gene: TRBJ2-3
d_gene: TRBD2
v_gene: TRBV6-5
CDR3nt: TGTGCCAGCAGGTTTAGCGGGGTAGGCACAGATACGCAGTATTTT
CDR3aa: CASRFSGVGTDTQYF

abundance: once
j_gene: TRBJ2-1
d_gene: TRBD1
v_gene: TRBV11-1
CDR3nt: TGTGCCAGCAGCTTGGACAGGGGCGATGAGCAGTTCTTC
CDR3aa: CASSLDRGDEQFF

abundance: .
j_gene: TRBJ1-2
d_gene: TRBD1
v_gene: TRBV10-3
CDR3nt: TGTGCCATCAGTCGACAGGGAGACTATGGCTACACCTTC
CDR3aa: CAISRQGDYGYTF

abundance: .
j_gene: TRBJ2-7
d_gene: .
v_gene: TRBV7-9
CDR3nt: TGTGCCAGCAGTCAAAATGGCCCTGCGGGCGAGCAGTACTTC
CDR3aa: CASSQNGPAGEQYF

abundance: .
j_gene: TRBJ2-1
d_gene: .
v_gene: TRBV19
CDR3nt: TGTGCCAGTAATTGGGGGGGGCTGAATGAGCAGTTCTTC
CDR3aa: CASNWGGLNEQFF

abundance: .
j_gene: TRBJ2-1
d_gene: .
v_gene: TRBV6-1
CDR3nt: TGTGCCAGCAGTGAATCACGGAACAATGAGCAGTTCTTC
CDR3aa: CASSESRNNEQFF

abundance: few
j_gene: TRBJ2-1
d_gene: TRBD2
v_gene: TRBV4-2
CDR3nt: TGTGCCAGCAGCCCCGGGACTAGCCGAGACAATGAGCAGTTCTTC
CDR3aa: CASSPGTSRDNEQFF